The rows below give T cell receptor beta chains drawn from one sample of a study of vaccination effects on CD4 cells after COVID-19. The repertoire was sequenced with immunoSEQ multiplex PCR; TCRdb's copy has only in-frame clones and lacks some. Among about 47,000 clones listed, 60% to 75% were seen once. Their recognized antigens are unknown. The sample in question was CD4+ T cells from PBMCs cultured without peptide, obtained after COVID-19 vaccination. These TCRs come from a human donor who received a COVID-19 vaccine. Each CDR3 is given with its conserved first and last residue. A D gene is named only where the DNA matches it firmly. The listing skips clone size in some rows; elsewhere it reads once, few, many or a size class.

j_call d_call clone_size cdr3_length v_call cdr3_aa cdr3_nt
TRBJ2-7 - - 14 TRBV5-4 CASSATDQADEQYF TGTGCCAGCAGCGCGACAGACCAAGCGGACGAGCAGTACTTC
TRBJ2-3 TRBD1 - 16 TRBV29-1 CSVGYSGGPHTDTQYF TGCAGCGTTGGATATTCAGGGGGCCCTCACACAGATACGCAGTATTTT
TRBJ2-7 TRBD1 - 15 TRBV6-1 CASSEPGTGSYEQYF TGTGCCAGCAGTGAGCCAGGGACAGGGTCCTACGAGCAGTACTTC
TRBJ2-7 - - 14 TRBV5-1 CASSLETRASEQYF TGCGCCAGCAGCCTCGAGACTAGAGCCTCCGAGCAGTACTTC
TRBJ1-6 TRBD1 few 15 TRBV6-5 CASSYTGVENSPLHF TGTGCCAGCAGTTATACAGGGGTAGAAAATTCACCCCTCCACTTT
TRBJ2-1 TRBD2 once 13 TRBV3-1/TRBV3-2 CASSRTSSDEQFF TGTGCCAGCAGCCGGACTAGTAGCGATGAGCAGTTCTTC
TRBJ2-6 - - 16 TRBV11-3 CASSGLERTTANVLTF TGTGCCAGCAGCGGGCTGGAGCGCACCACGGCCAACGTCCTGACTTTC
TRBJ1-5 TRBD1 - 19 TRBV5-1 CASSLGTTSLGGTYQPQHF TGCGCCAGCAGCTTGGGGACGACCTCTTTAGGGGGCACATATCAGCCCCAGCATTTT
TRBJ1-1 - - 13 TRBV7-2 CASSFNRDTEAFF TGTGCCAGCAGCTTTAACCGGGACACTGAAGCTTTCTTT
TRBJ2-7 TRBD2 - 18 TRBV29-1 CSVEAVGLAGELLYEQYF TGCAGCGTTGAGGCGGTGGGCCTAGCGGGAGAGCTTCTCTACGAGCAGTACTTC
TRBJ1-5 - medium-sized 17 TRBV7-9 CASSPIDWEGLDQPQHF TGTGCCAGCAGCCCCATCGATTGGGAGGGTCTCGATCAGCCCCAGCATTTT
TRBJ1-1 TRBD1 - 14 TRBV3-1/TRBV3-2 CASSPTSNRGEAFF TGTGCCAGCAGCCCTACTAGCAACAGGGGTGAAGCTTTCTTT
TRBJ1-2 - - 17 TRBV19 CASSIDLIRTSYDGYTF TGTGCCAGTAGTATAGATCTTATTAGGACCTCGTATGATGGCTACACCTTC
TRBJ2-1 - - 12 TRBV5-1 CASSLANNEQFF TGCGCCAGCAGCTTGGCGAACAATGAGCAGTTCTTC
TRBJ2-1 TRBD1 - 21 TRBV5-1 CASSLAFSLRGQGLDGLEQFF TGCGCCAGCAGCTTGGCCTTTTCTCTAAGGGGACAGGGATTAGACGGTTTAGAGCAGTTCTTC
TRBJ2-2 - - 12 TRBV29-1 CSVGTGSGELFF TGCAGCGTTGGTACAGGGTCCGGGGAGCTGTTTTTT
TRBJ1-4 TRBD1 - 14 TRBV28 CASSLGQFNEKLFF TGTGCCAGCAGTTTGGGACAGTTTAATGAAAAACTGTTTTTT
TRBJ2-5 - - 12 TRBV6-5 CASSTGWETQYF TGTGCCAGCAGTACAGGGTGGGAGACCCAGTACTTC
TRBJ1-3 - - 21 TRBV19 CASSISFLSRSTEWFRNTIYF TGTGCCAGTAGTATTTCATTTTTGTCCAGAAGTACCGAGTGGTTTCGAAACACCATATATTTT
TRBJ1-1 - - 13 TRBV19 CASSINLREGAFF TGTGCCAGTAGTATCAATCTGAGGGAGGGAGCTTTCTTT
TRBJ1-2 - - 14 TRBV18 CASSPYSDNYGYTF TGTGCCAGCTCACCTTACAGCGATAACTATGGCTACACCTTC
TRBJ2-7 - - 14 TRBV3-1/TRBV3-2 CASSPRARLNEQYF TGTGCCAGCAGCCCGAGAGCCAGGTTGAACGAGCAGTACTTC